This entry concerns a single T cell receptor (beta chain). The data were obtained in a study of Ad26.COV2.S vaccination and SARS-CoV-2 variants. Study as a whole: Intramuscular Ad26.COV2.S at 5x10^10 or 1x10^11 viral particles.

Treatment reported: around 19 received Ad26.COV2.S at low or high dose, single or two shots; 5 received placebo; per-sample allocation not given. Repertoires come from day 63 after the first vaccine or placebo injection. Built on an Ad26 vector, the vaccine expressed Wuhan-strain SARS-CoV-2 spike. TCRdb keeps only in-frame clones here, not all; method: immunoSEQ multiplex PCR. The sample lists about 410,000 clones; around 92% were seen once. This CDR3 region has 16 residues. Germline V lookup: CDR1 LGHNA, CDR2 YSLEER. Between the trimmed V and J ends, which lost 0 bases and 4 bases, there was a span of 13 bases.

The source was peripheral blood, collected in a trial of Ad26.COV2.S vaccine versus placebo. This sequence originates from a person between 18 and 65 years old who received the Ad26.COV2.S COVID-19 vaccine or a placebo. V is TRBV4-3 and J is TRBJ1-3, with D unresolved. The CDR3 sequence: CASSQESHSEGNTIYF. Here the CDR3 DNA reads TGCGCCAGCAGCCAAGAATCCCACAGCGAAGGAAACACCATATATTTT.